The rows below give T cell receptor beta chains drawn from one sample of a study of blood T cell repertoires in COVID-19. Some clones are missing from TCRdb's copy, which holds only in-frame ones; the method was immunoSEQ multiplex PCR. Altogether hundreds of thousands of clones are present, roughly 86% being singletons, with the ten largest covering approximately 12%. Specimen: peripheral blood. These TCRs come from a woman under 40 with COVID-19, enrolled during active disease. CDR3s include the opening cysteine and the closing phenylalanine or tryptophan. A D gene is named only where the DNA matches it firmly. Clone size is shown for a subset of rows, as once, few, many or a class of expanded clone.

>TRBJ2-7|.|TRBV7-9|.
CASSDLRQTYEQYF
TGTGCCAGCAGCGACCTTAGACAGACATACGAGCAGTACTTC
>TRBJ1-3|.|TRBV6-1|.
CASSEWRDGSGNTIYF
TGTGCCAGCAGTGAATGGAGGGATGGTTCTGGAAACACCATATATTTT
>TRBJ1-5|once|TRBV27|TRBD1
CASTRTGGSNQPQHF
TGTGCCAGCACACGGACAGGGGGTAGTAATCAGCCCCAGCATTTT
>TRBJ1-3|once|TRBV18|TRBD1
CASLVGQGFGNTIYF
TGTGCCAGCCTCGTGGGACAGGGATTTGGAAACACCATATATTTT
>TRBJ2-7|.|TRBV4-2|TRBD2
CASSLVGGAYEQYF
TGTGCCAGCAGCCTAGTTGGGGGGGCCTACGAGCAGTACTTC
>TRBJ1-6|.|TRBV5-1|.
CASSYHGQKSSYNSPLHF
TGCGCCAGCAGCTATCACGGACAGAAGAGCTCCTATAATTCACCCCTCCACTTT
>TRBJ1-2|.|TRBV6-4|TRBD1
CASSANPHRQGTGYGYTF
TGTGCCAGCAGTGCCAACCCTCATCGACAGGGGACGGGCTATGGCTACACCTTC
>TRBJ1-5|.|TRBV6-4|TRBD1
CASSDRYLDRVSIGSGNQPQHF
TGTGCCAGCAGTGACCGGTATCTGGACAGGGTGTCGATCGGGAGCGGCAATCAGCCCCAGCATTTT
>TRBJ1-2|.|TRBV7-8|.
CASRRPRLASGYTF
TGTGCCAGCAGACGGCCGAGACTGGCAAGTGGCTACACCTTC
>TRBJ2-5|.|TRBV7-7|TRBD2
CASSPTWGGGQETQYF
TGTGCCAGCAGCCCTACGTGGGGCGGGGGGCAAGAGACCCAGTACTTC
>TRBJ2-1|.|TRBV3-1/TRBV3-2|.
CASIQGGGGDEQFF
TGTGCCAGCATCCAAGGGGGGGGAGGCGATGAGCAGTTCTTC
>TRBJ2-1|.|TRBV4-2|TRBD2
CASSKLAGAPNEQFF
TGTGCCAGCAGCAAACTAGCGGGGGCCCCCAATGAGCAGTTCTTC
>TRBJ2-1|.|TRBV19|.
CASSIWQAEGNEQFF
TGTGCCAGTAGTATATGGCAGGCCGAAGGAAATGAGCAGTTCTTC
>TRBJ1-3|.|TRBV7-9|TRBD1
CASSEGQVLGNTIYF
TGTGCCAGCAGCGAGGGACAGGTTCTCGGAAACACCATATATTTT
>TRBJ1-6|.|TRBV4-1|.
CASSQRNSPLHF
TGCGCCAGCAGCCAACGTAATTCACCCCTCCACTTT
>TRBJ1-1|.|TRBV6-5|TRBD1
CAIRTGVNTEAFF
TGTGCCATCAGGACAGGGGTGAACACTGAAGCTTTCTTT
>TRBJ2-2|.|TRBV15|TRBD2
CATSTGGGTGELFF
TGTGCCACCAGCACTGGGGGAGGGACCGGGGAGCTGTTTTTT
>TRBJ2-3|.|TRBV7-9|.
CASSPDRTLDTQYF
TGTGCCAGCAGTCCTGACAGAACTTTAGATACGCAGTATTTT
>TRBJ1-1|.|TRBV10-1|.
CASSEYRDLNTEAFF
TGCGCCAGCAGTGAGTACAGGGACCTGAACACTGAAGCTTTCTTT
>TRBJ1-1|.|TRBV24-1|TRBD1
CATSDPRQGASTEAFF
TGTGCCACCAGTGATCCCCGACAGGGGGCATCCACTGAAGCTTTCTTT
>TRBJ2-7|.|TRBV2|.
CASSPSPSSYEQYF
TGTGCCAGCAGTCCTAGCCCAAGCTCCTACGAGCAGTACTTC
>TRBJ2-7|.|TRBV7-9|TRBD1
CASSSPLYRGYEQYF
TGTGCCAGCAGCTCCCCCTTATACAGGGGATACGAGCAGTACTTC
>TRBJ1-3|.|TRBV27|.
CASSSRGSGNTIYF
TGTGCCAGCAGTTCCCGGGGCTCTGGAAACACCATATATTTT
>TRBJ2-2|.|TRBV18|TRBD2
CASSLSPGTSATGELFF
TGTGCCAGCTCACTCTCCCCCGGGACTAGCGCCACCGGGGAGCTGTTTTTT